The rows below give T cell receptor beta chains drawn from one sample of a study of blood T cell repertoires in COVID-19. TCRdb's copy holds only in-frame clones and misses some; the assay was immunoSEQ multiplex PCR. The sample consists of over 95,000 clones, approximately 84% of them appearing once. Input material: peripheral blood. These receptors were collected from an older woman with acute or convalescent COVID-19. CDR3s include the opening cysteine and the closing phenylalanine or tryptophan. A D gene is named only where the DNA matches it firmly. Clone size, where shown, is once, few, many, or a class for clones that have expanded.

abundance: once
v_gene: TRBV11-3
j_gene: TRBJ2-1
d_gene: TRBD1
CDR3nt: TGTGCCAGCAGCTTAGATGGGACAGGGGGCAGTGAGCAGTTCTTC
CDR3aa: CASSLDGTGGSEQFF

abundance: -
v_gene: TRBV20-1
j_gene: TRBJ1-3
d_gene: -
CDR3nt: TGCAGTGCTAGTCGGCAGGGGAACACCATATATTTT
CDR3aa: CSASRQGNTIYF

abundance: -
v_gene: TRBV7-3
j_gene: TRBJ1-6
d_gene: TRBD1
CDR3nt: TGTGCCAGCAGCGGACAGGGTTTGTTTTCACCCCTCCACTTT
CDR3aa: CASSGQGLFSPLHF

abundance: -
v_gene: TRBV18
j_gene: TRBJ2-1
d_gene: TRBD2
CDR3nt: TGTGCCAGCTCACCACCCCGGGGGACTAGCGGGGAAAATGAGCAGTTCTTC
CDR3aa: CASSPPRGTSGENEQFF

abundance: -
v_gene: TRBV30
j_gene: TRBJ1-1
d_gene: -
CDR3nt: TGTGCCTGGACAGGGATCGGGAACACTGAAGCTTTCTTT
CDR3aa: CAWTGIGNTEAFF

abundance: -
v_gene: TRBV6-5
j_gene: TRBJ2-3
d_gene: -
CDR3nt: TGTGCCAGCGCTAGCGCATCTACAGATACGCAGTATTTT
CDR3aa: CASASASTDTQYF

abundance: -
v_gene: TRBV6-1
j_gene: TRBJ1-4
d_gene: TRBD1
CDR3nt: TGTTCCAGCAGTGAAGGGCGCAGGGGGCTCGAAAAACTGTTTTTT
CDR3aa: CSSSEGRRGLEKLFF

abundance: -
v_gene: TRBV5-1
j_gene: TRBJ1-5
d_gene: -
CDR3nt: TGCGCCAGCAGCTTGACAGGGAACCAGCCCCAGCATTTT
CDR3aa: CASSLTGNQPQHF

abundance: once
v_gene: TRBV6-5
j_gene: TRBJ1-1
d_gene: -
CDR3nt: TGTGCCAGCAGTCCCTCGGGGGGGTACACTGAAGCTTTCTTT
CDR3aa: CASSPSGGYTEAFF

abundance: few
v_gene: TRBV20-1
j_gene: TRBJ1-2
d_gene: TRBD1
CDR3nt: TGCAGTGCTAGTAGCAGGGACAGGGTCTATGGCTACACCTTC
CDR3aa: CSASSRDRVYGYTF

abundance: -
v_gene: TRBV6-5
j_gene: TRBJ2-1
d_gene: TRBD2
CDR3nt: TGTGCCAGCACCCCTAGCGGACCCTACAATGAGCAGTTCTTC
CDR3aa: CASTPSGPYNEQFF

abundance: -
v_gene: TRBV4-3
j_gene: TRBJ2-7
d_gene: TRBD1
CDR3nt: TGCGCCAGCAGCCTTCACCGCTCAGGGGGCTACGAGCAGTACTTC
CDR3aa: CASSLHRSGGYEQYF

abundance: -
v_gene: TRBV6-5
j_gene: TRBJ1-3
d_gene: -
CDR3nt: TGTGCCAGCAGTTACGTAGCGGACACCATATATTTT
CDR3aa: CASSYVADTIYF

abundance: -
v_gene: TRBV30
j_gene: TRBJ1-5
d_gene: TRBD1
CDR3nt: TGTGCCTGGAGTAAGACAGGGGCCTTCAATCAGCCCCAGCATTTT
CDR3aa: CAWSKTGAFNQPQHF

abundance: once
v_gene: TRBV7-9
j_gene: TRBJ1-6
d_gene: -
CDR3nt: TGTGCCAGCAGCTTAGGGACAAGGTATAATTCACCCCTCCACTTT
CDR3aa: CASSLGTRYNSPLHF

abundance: -
v_gene: TRBV6-1
j_gene: TRBJ2-3
d_gene: TRBD2
CDR3nt: TGTGCCAGCAGTGGCCCTAGCGGGGGGCCCACAGATACGCAGTATTTT
CDR3aa: CASSGPSGGPTDTQYF

abundance: few
v_gene: TRBV11-2
j_gene: TRBJ2-7
d_gene: -
CDR3nt: TGTGCCAGCAGCTTAGCCCCAGGGTCCCCCTACGAGCAGTACTTC
CDR3aa: CASSLAPGSPYEQYF

abundance: -
v_gene: TRBV30
j_gene: TRBJ2-7
d_gene: TRBD2
CDR3nt: TGTGCCTGGGGGACTAGCGGGTCTTACGAGCAGTACTTC
CDR3aa: CAWGTSGSYEQYF

abundance: few
v_gene: TRBV19
j_gene: TRBJ2-1
d_gene: -
CDR3nt: TGTGCCAGTACCGAGGGGGAGAGGCAGTTCTTC
CDR3aa: CASTEGERQFF

abundance: -
v_gene: TRBV7-9
j_gene: TRBJ1-5
d_gene: -
CDR3nt: TGTGCCAGCAGCTCTACGGGGGATCAGCCCCAGCATTTT
CDR3aa: CASSSTGDQPQHF

abundance: -
v_gene: TRBV13
j_gene: TRBJ1-2
d_gene: TRBD1
CDR3nt: TGTGCCAGCAGCTCCCGACAGGGGGCGGCGGGCTACACCTTC
CDR3aa: CASSSRQGAAGYTF

abundance: -
v_gene: TRBV11-2
j_gene: TRBJ1-3
d_gene: -
CDR3nt: TGTGCCAGCAGCCACCCGCCCGGGACAACCTCTGGAAACACCATATATTTT
CDR3aa: CASSHPPGTTSGNTIYF

abundance: -
v_gene: TRBV2
j_gene: TRBJ2-7
d_gene: TRBD1
CDR3nt: TGTGCCAGCAGTGGACAGGGTACCTACGAGCAGTACTTC
CDR3aa: CASSGQGTYEQYF

abundance: once
v_gene: TRBV7-2
j_gene: TRBJ2-5
d_gene: TRBD1
CDR3nt: TGTGCCAGCAGCTTAGGGGCTACAGGGGGCTGGGAGACCCAGTACTTC
CDR3aa: CASSLGATGGWETQYF

abundance: once
v_gene: TRBV5-1
j_gene: TRBJ1-1
d_gene: -
CDR3nt: TGCGCCAGCAGCCTGGGGGGAGGCGCGAACACTGAAGCTTTCTTT
CDR3aa: CASSLGGGANTEAFF

abundance: -
v_gene: TRBV10-3
j_gene: TRBJ1-2
d_gene: -
CDR3nt: TGTGCCATTTCCCGGGAGGGGAACTATGGCTACACCTTC
CDR3aa: CAISREGNYGYTF

abundance: once
v_gene: TRBV20-1
j_gene: TRBJ2-1
d_gene: -
CDR3nt: TGCAGTGCTAAGAGGATCAGCGAGCAGTTCTTC
CDR3aa: CSAKRISEQFF

abundance: -
v_gene: TRBV7-2
j_gene: TRBJ1-5
d_gene: TRBD1
CDR3nt: TGTGCCAGCAGCCGGACAGGCACGAGCAATCAGCCCCAGCATTTT
CDR3aa: CASSRTGTSNQPQHF

abundance: -
v_gene: TRBV4-1
j_gene: TRBJ1-4
d_gene: TRBD1
CDR3nt: TGCGCCAGCAGCCAACCACAGGGGGGTGGTGAAAAACTGTTTTTT
CDR3aa: CASSQPQGGGEKLFF

abundance: few
v_gene: TRBV28
j_gene: TRBJ1-5
d_gene: TRBD1
CDR3nt: TGTGCCAGCAGTTTACCAGGGGGTCATCAGCCCCAGCATTTT
CDR3aa: CASSLPGGHQPQHF

abundance: -
v_gene: TRBV4-3
j_gene: TRBJ1-6
d_gene: TRBD1
CDR3nt: TGCGCCAGCAGCCAAGATTTGGAGACAGGGCGATCACCCCTCCACTTT
CDR3aa: CASSQDLETGRSPLHF

abundance: few
v_gene: TRBV30
j_gene: TRBJ1-6
d_gene: -
CDR3nt: TGTGCCTGGAGCACAGGGAGGGATTCACCCCTCCACTTT
CDR3aa: CAWSTGRDSPLHF

abundance: -
v_gene: TRBV5-1
j_gene: TRBJ2-3
d_gene: TRBD2
CDR3nt: TGCGCCAGCAGCTTGGCCGGGGCGGGGGGCCGCATGACAGATACGCAGTATTTT
CDR3aa: CASSLAGAGGRMTDTQYF

abundance: -
v_gene: TRBV7-2
j_gene: TRBJ1-1
d_gene: -
CDR3nt: TGTGCCAGCAGCTTGGGGAGAGGGAGGAACACTGAAGCTTTCTTT
CDR3aa: CASSLGRGRNTEAFF

abundance: -
v_gene: TRBV12-3/TRBV12-4
j_gene: TRBJ1-2
d_gene: -
CDR3nt: TGTGCCAGCAGTTGGGGGGGACGAGGTGGCTACACCTTC
CDR3aa: CASSWGGRGGYTF

abundance: -
v_gene: TRBV10-1
j_gene: TRBJ2-5
d_gene: -
CDR3nt: TGCGCCAGCAGCACGGAAGAGACCCAGTACTTC
CDR3aa: CASSTEETQYF

abundance: few
v_gene: TRBV6-5
j_gene: TRBJ1-2
d_gene: TRBD1
CDR3nt: TGTGCCAGCAGAAAACAGGGGGCATATGGCTACACCTTC
CDR3aa: CASRKQGAYGYTF

abundance: -
v_gene: TRBV3-1/TRBV3-2
j_gene: TRBJ1-3
d_gene: -
CDR3nt: TGTGCCGTCGGACAGAGCTCTGGAAACACCATATATTTT
CDR3aa: CAVGQSSGNTIYF

abundance: -
v_gene: TRBV29-1
j_gene: TRBJ1-5
d_gene: TRBD1
CDR3nt: TGCAGCGTTTTGGGACAGGACAATCAGCCCCAGCATTTT
CDR3aa: CSVLGQDNQPQHF

abundance: -
v_gene: TRBV28
j_gene: TRBJ1-3
d_gene: TRBD1
CDR3nt: TGTGCCAGCAGTTTAATATCCGGGACAGGGGCATTAAACACCATATATTTT
CDR3aa: CASSLISGTGALNTIYF